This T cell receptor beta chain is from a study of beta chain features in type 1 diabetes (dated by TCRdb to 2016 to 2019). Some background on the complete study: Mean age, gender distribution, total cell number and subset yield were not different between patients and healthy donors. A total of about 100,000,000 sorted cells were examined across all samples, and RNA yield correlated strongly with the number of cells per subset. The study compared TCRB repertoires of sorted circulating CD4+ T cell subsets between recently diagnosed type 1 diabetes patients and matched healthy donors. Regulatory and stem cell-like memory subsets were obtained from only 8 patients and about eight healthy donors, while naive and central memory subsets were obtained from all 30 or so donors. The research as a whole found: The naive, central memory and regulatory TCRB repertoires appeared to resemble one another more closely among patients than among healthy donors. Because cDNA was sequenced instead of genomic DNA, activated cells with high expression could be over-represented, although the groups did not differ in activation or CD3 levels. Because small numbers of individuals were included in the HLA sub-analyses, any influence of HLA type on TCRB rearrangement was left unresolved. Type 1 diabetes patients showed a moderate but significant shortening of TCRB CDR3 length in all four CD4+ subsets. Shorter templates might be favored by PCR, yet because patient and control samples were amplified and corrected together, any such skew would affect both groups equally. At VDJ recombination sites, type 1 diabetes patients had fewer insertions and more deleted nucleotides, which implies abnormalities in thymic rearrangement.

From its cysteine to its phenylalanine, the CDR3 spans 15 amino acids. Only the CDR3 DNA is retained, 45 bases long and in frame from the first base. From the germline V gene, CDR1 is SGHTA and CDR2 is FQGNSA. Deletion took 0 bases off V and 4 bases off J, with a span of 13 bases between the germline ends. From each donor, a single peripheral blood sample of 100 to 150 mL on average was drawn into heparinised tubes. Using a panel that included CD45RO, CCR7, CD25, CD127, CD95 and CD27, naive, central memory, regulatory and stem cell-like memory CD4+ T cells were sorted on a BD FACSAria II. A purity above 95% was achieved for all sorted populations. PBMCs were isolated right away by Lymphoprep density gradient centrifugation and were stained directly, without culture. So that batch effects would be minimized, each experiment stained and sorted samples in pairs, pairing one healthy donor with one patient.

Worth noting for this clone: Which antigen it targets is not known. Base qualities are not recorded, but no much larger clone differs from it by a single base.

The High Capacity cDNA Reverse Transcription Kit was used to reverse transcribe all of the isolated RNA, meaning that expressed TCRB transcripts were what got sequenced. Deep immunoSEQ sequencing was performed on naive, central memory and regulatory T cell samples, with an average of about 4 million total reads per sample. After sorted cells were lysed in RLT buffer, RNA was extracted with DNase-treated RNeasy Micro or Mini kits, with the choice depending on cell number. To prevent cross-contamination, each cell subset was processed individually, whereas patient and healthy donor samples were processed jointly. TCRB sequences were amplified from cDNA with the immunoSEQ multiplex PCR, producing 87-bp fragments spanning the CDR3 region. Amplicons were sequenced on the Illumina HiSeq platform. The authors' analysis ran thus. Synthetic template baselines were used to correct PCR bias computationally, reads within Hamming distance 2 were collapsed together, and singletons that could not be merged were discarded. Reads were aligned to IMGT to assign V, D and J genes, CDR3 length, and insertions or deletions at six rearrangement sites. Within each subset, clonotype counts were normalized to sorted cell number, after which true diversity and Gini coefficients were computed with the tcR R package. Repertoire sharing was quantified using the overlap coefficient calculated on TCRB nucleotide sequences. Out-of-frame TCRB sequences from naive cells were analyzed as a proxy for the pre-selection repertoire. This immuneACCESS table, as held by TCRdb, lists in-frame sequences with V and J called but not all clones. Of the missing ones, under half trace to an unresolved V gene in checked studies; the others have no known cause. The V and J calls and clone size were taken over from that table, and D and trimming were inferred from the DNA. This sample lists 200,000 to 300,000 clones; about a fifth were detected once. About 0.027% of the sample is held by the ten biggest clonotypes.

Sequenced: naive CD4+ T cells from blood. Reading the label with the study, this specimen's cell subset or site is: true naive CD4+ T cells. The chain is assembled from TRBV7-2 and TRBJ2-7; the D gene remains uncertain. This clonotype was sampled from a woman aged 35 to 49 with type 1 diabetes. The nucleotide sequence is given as TGTGCCAGCAGCTTAGCGGGCGCAAGGCCGTACGAGCAGTACTTC. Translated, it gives CASSLAGARPYEQYF.